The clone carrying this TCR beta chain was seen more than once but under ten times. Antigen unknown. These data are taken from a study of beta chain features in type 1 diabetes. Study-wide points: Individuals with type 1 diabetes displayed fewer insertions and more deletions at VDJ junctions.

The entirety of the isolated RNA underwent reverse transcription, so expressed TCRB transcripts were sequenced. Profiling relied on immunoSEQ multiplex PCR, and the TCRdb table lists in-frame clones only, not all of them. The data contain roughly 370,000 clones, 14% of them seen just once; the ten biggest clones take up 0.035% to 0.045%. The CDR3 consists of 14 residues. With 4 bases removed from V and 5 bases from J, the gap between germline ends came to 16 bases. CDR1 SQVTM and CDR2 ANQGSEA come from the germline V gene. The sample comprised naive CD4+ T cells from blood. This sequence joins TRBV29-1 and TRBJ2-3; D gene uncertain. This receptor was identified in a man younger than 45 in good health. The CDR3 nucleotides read TGCAGCGTTGCCCCTAGGCAGCGAGAAGATACGCAGTATTTT. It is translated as CSVAPRQREDTQYF.